What follows describes a single TCR beta chain. The antigen is undetermined. V dropped 3 bases and J dropped 12; count of bases not matched to a gene: 4. In germline, CDR1 is SGHNT, CDR2 YYREEE (reference sequence). The length of the CDR3 is 12 residues. These data come from a study of CD8+ T cells in alopecia areata. Study-wide background: Percent of scalp involved defined treated patients' severity scores.

Regarding the study as a whole: Tofacitinib significantly lowered scalp clonality and expanded CD8+ clones among the top 100.

After isolation, RNA underwent reverse transcription to generate cDNA as the sequencing template. Only in-frame clones appear in the TCRdb table, and some are missing; sequencing was by immunoSEQ multiplex PCR. Counted here are 60,000 to 85,000 clones, roughly 66% occurring once; the ten biggest clones make up roughly a quarter. The treatment denotes: oral pan-JAK inhibitor, 5-10 mg twice daily. The input for sequencing was CD8+ T cells sorted from blood, taken at week 24, from a patient treated with tofacitinib. V usage is TRBV5-4 and J usage is TRBJ2-1; 9 bases are shared with TRBD1. The receptor comes from a human donor with alopecia areata. CDR3 in amino acids: CASSWTGDGQFF. Written as DNA, the CDR3 is TGTGCCAGCAGCTGGACAGGGGATGGGCAGTTCTTC.